The next 31 T cell receptor beta chains were all read from a single sample in a study of T cell responses to AZD1222 COVID-19 vaccine. Clones were sequenced by immunoSEQ multiplex PCR, and TCRdb holds only the in-frame ones, with some missing. The repertoire holds around 100,000 clones, with 88% as singletons. The material was peripheral blood, obtained on day 0 of AZD1222 vaccination. These receptors were taken from an adult in good health.

The chain links TRBV29-1 to TRBJ2-1; no definite D call. V was shortened by 4 bases and J by 0 bases, with 7 bases between the two germline ends. Germline CDR1 is SQVTM and CDR2 is ANQGSEA. The CDR3 length is 13 residues. The CDR3 reads CSVARSSYNEQFF. The CDR3 coding sequence is TGCAGCGTTGCCAGGAGCTCCTACAATGAGCAGTTCTTC.

V is TRBV2 and J is TRBJ2-2, with 12 bases lining up with TRBD2. V shed 5 bases, J shed 5 bases, and the junction held 3 bases outside the gene matches. Germline V gene sequence: CDR1 SNHLY, CDR2 FYNNEI. The CDR3 spans 15 residues. The CDR3 spells CASSPLAGGTGELFF. CDR3 sequence (DNA): TGTGCCAGCAGTCCGCTAGCGGGAGGGACCGGGGAGCTGTTTTTT. The full variable domain, with the rest looked up from reference TRBV2 and TRBJ2-2, is EPEVTQTPSHQVTQMGQEVILRCVPISNHLYFYWYRQILGQKVEFLVSFYNNEISEKSEIFDDQFSVERPDGSNFTLKIRSTKLEDSAMYFCASSPLAGGTGELFFGEGSRLTVL.

CDR3 residues: CASSLVLQGTEAFF. The CDR3 nucleotides are TGTGCCAGCAGCTTAGTGCTACAGGGCACTGAAGCTTTCTTT. This rearrangement joins TRBV7-2 to TRBJ1-1; TRBD1 is a possible D gene (6 bases). The CDR3 length is 14 residues. The germline CDR1 and CDR2 sequences are SGHTA and FQGNSA. Trimming shortened V by 1 base and J by 4 bases, and 10 bases separated the two germline ends.

The V gene is TRBV24-1, the J gene TRBJ2-7; D perhaps matches TRBD1 (5 bases). The ends were cut back, 3 bases at V and 11 bases at J, with 10 bases in the middle. Germline CDR1 reads KGHDR; CDR2 reads SFDVKD. The CDR3 totals 11 residues. The CDR3 nucleotides are TGTGCCACCAGTGATGGGGCGGTCAAGTACTTC. Its translation: CATSDGAVKYF.

As DNA, the CDR3 is TGTGCCAGCAGTTATCGGGACCCGATTCACAATCAGCCCCAGCATTTT. This codes for CASSYRDPIHNQPQHF. The V and J genes are TRBV27 and TRBJ1-5; a weak D match, TRBD1 (5 bases). The CDR3 is made up of 16 amino acids. The V gene's germline CDR1 is MNHEY and CDR2 SMNVEV (reference sequence). V was cut by 4 bases and J by 3 bases, with 16 bases left in between.

This clone has only a few counts. The chain has TRBV4-2 and TRBJ1-1; the match to TRBD1 covers 9 bases. Looked up from germline, CDR1 is LGHNA and CDR2 is YNFKEQ. V lost 0 bases, J lost 4 bases, and 9 bases stayed unmatched. This CDR3 has 17 residues. The CDR3 DNA reads as TGTGCCAGCAGCCAAGATCCGACAGGGGGTTTCGGCACTGAAGCTTTCTTT. Translated, it gives CASSQDPTGGFGTEAFF.

This chain connects TRBV6-2 or TRBV6-3 to TRBJ2-1; a possible D gene is TRBD2 (5 bases). Germline V gene lookup returns CDR1 MNHEY and CDR2 SVGEGT. V lost 5 bases to trimming and J lost 0 bases, with 8 bases between them. This CDR3 comprises 14 residues. The CDR3 DNA reads TGTGCCAGCAGTCTCCGGGACTCCTACAATGAGCAGTTCTTC. Translated, it gives CASSLRDSYNEQFF.

V and J are TRBV6-2 or TRBV6-3 and TRBJ2-7; tentatively, D is TRBD2 (5 bases). Germline CDR1 MNHEY, CDR2 SVGEGT. The germline V and J ends were trimmed by 2 bases and 1 base, with 18 bases remaining between them. The CDR3 length is 17 residues. The CDR3 here is CASSYQPRMLASYEQYF. CDR3 coding DNA: TGTGCCAGCAGTTACCAGCCCCGCATGTTAGCGTCCTACGAGCAGTACTTC.

This clone came up many times. The rearrangement joins TRBV18 to TRBJ1-1, with D perhaps TRBD1 (5 bases). Germline CDR1 is KGHSH and CDR2 is LQKENI. The CDR3 runs 15 residues. V was pared by 2 bases and J by 1 base, with 11 bases between. The CDR3 sequence is CASSPARGSNTEAFF. The CDR3, as DNA: TGTGCCAGCTCACCAGCCCGGGGCTCGAACACTGAAGCTTTCTTT.

V is TRBV21-1 and J is TRBJ2-1; TRBD2, the table's D call, lacks a check against the DNA. TRBV21-1 is an annotated pseudogene. This CDR3 is 15 amino acids long. The CDR3: CASSKAGTSADEQFF. The CDR3 nucleotides read TGTGCCAGCAGCAAAGCCGGGACTAGCGCCGATGAGCAGTTCTTC.

This chain joins TRBV10-3 and TRBJ2-6, with TRBD2 matching 15 bases. J lost 2 bases, V lost 0 bases, and 5 bases had no gene match. This CDR3 is built from 20 residues. Germline V gene data show CDR1 as ENHRY and CDR2 as SYGVKD. CDR3 amino acids: CAISESWTSGRAAGANVLTF. CDR3 nucleotide sequence: TGTGCCATCAGTGAGTCCTGGACTAGCGGGAGGGCCGCTGGGGCCAACGTCCTGACTTTC.

The chain combines TRBV18 with TRBJ2-3; 9 nucleotides agree with TRBD2. Trimming removed 2 bases from V and 5 bases from J; junction bases left unmatched: 5. Looked up from germline, CDR1 is KGHSH and CDR2 is LQKENI. This CDR3 is built from 15 residues. The CDR3 DNA sequence: TGTGCCAGCTCACCAGCGGGAGGGTCCGTAGATACGCAGTATTTT. Encoded protein: CASSPAGGSVDTQYF.

The chain links TRBV6-2 or TRBV6-3 to TRBJ2-3, with 8 bases aligning to TRBD1. There are 16 residues in the CDR3. J was trimmed by 2 bases and V by 6 bases; bases with no gene match: 10. Germline lookup yields CDR1 MNHEY and CDR2 SVGEGT. The CDR3 coding sequence is TGTGCCAGCAGCCGGAGGTGGACAGGGACCACAGATACGCAGTATTTT. This translates into CASSRRWTGTTDTQYF.

The chain recombines TRBV10-3 with TRBJ2-5; 12 bases fit TRBD1. J lost 4 bases, V lost 8 bases, and 2 bases had no gene match. The V gene's germline CDR1 is ENHRY and CDR2 SYGVKD. The CDR3 is 13 residues long. CDR3 DNA: TGTGCCATCGGGACAGGGGGCTCAGAGACCCAGTACTTC. Translating gives CAIGTGGSETQYF.

The chain joins TRBV16 to TRBJ2-2; D is tentatively TRBD1 or TRBD2 (6 bases each). The germline V and J ends were trimmed by 1 base and 0 bases, with 9 bases remaining between them. There are 16 residues in the CDR3. Germline CDR1 reads KGHSY; CDR2 reads FQNENV. Here the CDR3 reads CASSQWGAANTGELFF. In DNA, the CDR3 is TGTGCCAGCAGCCAATGGGGGGCGGCGAACACCGGGGAGCTGTTTTTT. Supplemented by reference TRBV16 and TRBJ2-2, the full variable domain reads GEEVAQTPKHLVRGEGQKAKLYCAPIKGHSYVFWYQQVLKNEFKFLISFQNENVFDETGMPKERFSAKCLPNSPCSLEIQATKLEDSAVYFCASSQWGAANTGELFFGEGSRLTVL.

The chain links TRBV19 to TRBJ1-1; 7 nucleotides agree with TRBD1. The CDR3 runs to 15 residues. CDR1 and CDR2 from the germline V gene are LNHDA and SQIVND (reference sequence). The junction had 7 bases not matched to a gene; V was cut back by 6 bases and J by 0 bases. CDR3 bases: TGTGCCAGTAGAAACCGGGACAGCTTGAACACTGAAGCTTTCTTT. It translates to CASRNRDSLNTEAFF.

The rearrangement joins TRBV14 to TRBJ1-1; D is perhaps TRBD1 (5 bases). Germline CDR1 and CDR2: SGHDN and FVKESK. V lost 7 bases and J lost 0, with 21 bases in between. The CDR3 totals 17 residues. This CDR3 is CASTRISSGTLNTEAFF. DNA of the CDR3: TGTGCCAGCACCCGAATTAGTTCAGGGACCCTGAACACTGAAGCTTTCTTT.

The sample holds one count of this clone. The rearrangement links TRBV2 to TRBJ1-5; D unclear. This CDR3 comprises 13 residues. Deletions cut 5 bases from V and 6 bases from J, with 11 bases between. Germline CDR1 and CDR2: SNHLY and FYNNEI. The CDR3 region has the DNA TGTGCCAGCAGTCCCTATATGGGTCAGCCCCAGCATTTT. This codes for CASSPYMGQPQHF.

The chain links TRBV5-1 to TRBJ2-7, with 7 bases fitting TRBD1. Trimming at V came to 4 bases and at J to 0 bases, leaving 7 bases not matched to a gene. CDR1 SGHRS and CDR2 YFSETQ come from the germline V gene. This CDR3 is built from 15 residues. The CDR3 region is CASSPERGLSYEQYF. The CDR3 DNA reads TGCGCCAGCAGCCCGGAAAGGGGGCTCTCCTACGAGCAGTACTTC.

This clone was seen a few times. This rearrangement joins TRBV4-2 to TRBJ1-2; D not certain. V lost 3 bases and J lost 0, with 5 bases in between. The CDR3 loop spans 13 amino acids. Germline-derived CDR1 and CDR2 are LGHNA and YNFKEQ. CDR3 sequence reads: CASSQDTNYGYTF. The CDR3 nucleotides are TGTGCCAGCAGCCAGGATACTAACTATGGCTACACCTTC.

This rearrangement joins TRBV4-1 to TRBJ2-6; D unclear. Trimming shortened V by 1 base and J by 4 bases, and 11 bases separated the two germline ends. The germline CDR1 and CDR2 sequences are MGHRA and YSYEKL. The CDR3 is 16 amino acids. The CDR3 DNA reads as TGCGCCAGCAGCCAAGGCCCTGTAACCGGGGCCAACGTCCTGACTTTC. Amino acids: CASSQGPVTGANVLTF.

The rearrangement uses TRBV6-5 and TRBJ2-3, with unresolved D. Per the germline V gene, CDR1 is MNHEY and CDR2 is SVGAGI. Trimming left V 4 bases short and J 5 bases short, with 7 bases between. The CDR3 consists of 12 residues. CDR3 loop: CASSLRGDTQYF. The DNA for the CDR3 is TGTGCCAGCAGTTTGAGAGGAGATACGCAGTATTTT.

The chain carries TRBV4-1 and TRBJ2-7, with TRBD1 matching 12 bases. From germline, CDR1 is MGHRA and CDR2 YSYEKL. With 5 bases clipped from V and 2 bases from J, the junction kept 13 bases outside the gene matches. The CDR3 spans 18 residues. CDR3: CASSGQGAGTGGTYEQYF. The DNA for the CDR3 is TGCGCCAGCAGCGGACAAGGGGCCGGGACAGGGGGCACCTACGAGCAGTACTTC.

V and J are TRBV6-5 and TRBJ2-1, with a possible D match to TRBD1 (5 bases). With 7 bases removed from V and 1 base from J, the gap between germline ends came to 14 bases. CDR3 length equals 15 residues. From germline, CDR1 is MNHEY and CDR2 SVGAGI. CDR3 loop: CASTQSGHSYNEQFF. The DNA of the CDR3 is TGTGCCAGCACCCAAAGTGGACATTCCTACAATGAGCAGTTCTTC.

V gene TRBV13 combines with J gene TRBJ1-1; tentatively, D is TRBD1 (5 bases). This CDR3 region has 15 residues. Per the germline V gene, CDR1 is PRHDT and CDR2 is FYEKMQ (reference sequence). Trimming removed 5 bases from V and 4 bases from J, with 17 bases in between. In DNA form, the CDR3 reads TGTGCCAGCAGCCGACTAGAAGACAGAGCCACTGAAGCTTTCTTT. It is translated as CASSRLEDRATEAFF.

This clone was found once. The V and J genes are TRBV21-1 and TRBJ2-6; the table's TRBD2 call for D was not verified on the DNA. TRBV21-1 represents a pseudogene. The CDR3 is made up of 18 amino acids. Here the CDR3 reads CASSKGLAGISGANVLTF. As DNA, the CDR3 is TGTGCCAGCAGCAAAGGACTAGCGGGGATCTCTGGGGCCAACGTCCTGACTTTC.

V is TRBV7-3 and J is TRBJ1-1; D is possibly TRBD1 (5 bases). The CDR3 is 15 residues long. V was trimmed by 2 bases and J by 1 base, leaving 11 bases between them. CDR1 SGHTA and CDR2 FQGTGA come from the germline V gene. The CDR3 DNA is TGTGCCAGCAGCTTAGAACGCGGGGGGAACACTGAAGCTTTCTTT. It encodes CASSLERGGNTEAFF.

The rearrangement uses TRBV6-4 and TRBJ2-1; D remains unclear. Trimming stripped 0 bases from V and 5 bases from J, with 11 bases between. Germline values: CDR1 MRHNA, CDR2 SNTAGT. The CDR3 extends over 15 amino acids. CDR3 DNA: TGTGCCAGCAGTGACTCCTTCGGGCAGAACAATGAGCAGTTCTTC. Residues: CASSDSFGQNNEQFF.

The rearrangement links TRBV2 to TRBJ1-1; no clear D gene. This CDR3 is 13 amino acids long. The V end was cut by 11 bases, the J end by 5 bases, with 18 bases between. The germline V gene encodes CDR1 SNHLY and CDR2 FYNNEI. The CDR3 region is CAHHDGSTTEAFF. The CDR3 DNA sequence: TGTGCCCATCATGATGGCAGCACTACTGAAGCTTTCTTT.

This clone was seen more than once but under ten times. The genes are TRBV19 and TRBJ1-5; 12 nucleotides line up with TRBD1. The CDR3 totals 17 residues. Germline assignment: CDR1 LNHDA and CDR2 SQIVND (reference sequence). With 10 bases clipped from V and 1 base from J, the junction kept 11 bases outside the gene matches. In DNA form, the CDR3 reads TGTGCCACCGACACCGGGACAGGGGGCCGGAGCAATCAGCCCCAGCATTTT. It yields the protein CATDTGTGGRSNQPQHF.

The V call is TRBV5-5, the J call TRBJ1-1, with D unclear. The germline V and J ends were trimmed by 2 bases and 4 bases, with 9 bases remaining between them. Germline V lookup: CDR1 SGHKS, CDR2 YYEKEE (reference sequence). This CDR3 spans 13 amino acids. The CDR3 DNA reads as TGTGCCAGCAGCTTTTTGGTTGGCACTGAAGCTTTCTTT. Amino acids: CASSFLVGTEAFF.